This T cell receptor (beta chain) was sequenced during a study of cytomegalovirus exposure and HLA in healthy donors. Findings and caveats of the study: Presence/absence analyses assumed roughly uniform sequencing depth across donors, which may not hold. Several top significant clusters appeared, in a later analysis, to be linked to common viral pathogens. A further, later analysis showed that HLA-associated TCR beta chains (compared with equally common others) were more clonally expanded.

A multiplex PCR was run with 60 Vbeta primers and 13 Jbeta primers. Methods used by the authors: Among the unique TCR beta chains that a later analysis counted, about 79 million in all, 10 million to 11 million were shared. Some clones are missing from TCRdb's copy, which holds only in-frame ones; the method was immunoSEQ multiplex PCR. D and trimming were read from the DNA, whereas the V and J calls and clone size are those reported in that table. This sample has 150,000 to 200,000 clones, with roughly four fifths found just once. Germline loops: CDR1 LGHNA, CDR2 YSLEER. The CDR3 has 14 amino acids. V shed 1 base, J shed 8 bases, and the junction held 3 bases outside the gene matches. Concerning this clone itself: No antigen is known for it.

Sequencing used PBMCs. This receptor was identified in a man in his 60s in good health and CMV-seronegative. V and J are TRBV4-3 and TRBJ2-1, with TRBD1 matching 9 bases. CDR3 sequence reads: CASSQGDRDHEQFF. The CDR3 region has the DNA TGCGCCAGCAGCCAAGGGGACAGGGACCATGAGCAGTTCTTC.